The next 14 T cell receptor beta chains were all read from a single sample in a study of beta chain features in type 1 diabetes. Findings and caveats of the study: When Type 1 diabetes patients were examined, their TCRB CDR3s proved moderately but significantly shorter in all four CD4+ subsets.

Expressed TCRB transcripts were sequenced after all isolated RNA was converted to cDNA. Only in-frame clones appear in the TCRdb table, and some are missing; sequencing was by immunoSEQ multiplex PCR. The sample consists of some 640,000 clones, over 12% of them appearing once. No cognate antigen is known for these TCRs. Source material: naive CD4+ T cells from blood. These TCRs come from a man between 18 and 29 years old with type 1 diabetes.

This clone was seen only a few times. The DNA of the CDR3 is TGTGCCACTAGAGGGACAGATAATGAGCAGTTCTTC. As protein: CATRGTDNEQFF. The V gene is TRBV6-5, the J gene TRBJ2-1; 7 bases are a match to TRBD1. Unmatched junction bases numbered 7, after V lost 10 bases and J lost 7 bases. The CDR3 is made up of 12 amino acids. Per germline, CDR1 MNHEY and CDR2 SVGAGI.

The chain recombines TRBV21-1 with TRBJ2-6; the table names TRBD1, a call not compared with the DNA. TRBV21-1 is a pseudogene locus. There are 18 residues in the CDR3. The CDR3 protein is CASSNCGTGASGANVLTF. The DNA of the CDR3 is TGTGCCAGCAGCAACTGCGGGACAGGGGCCTCTGGGGCCAACGTCCTGACTTTC.

This clone has just a few counts. The V call is TRBV5-4, the J call TRBJ1-3; D is perhaps TRBD1 (5 bases). Germline loops: CDR1 SGHNT, CDR2 YYREEE (reference sequence). V was cut by 7 bases and J by 4 bases, with 18 bases left in between. The CDR3 has 15 amino acids. The CDR3 here is CASGTAGLNGNTIYF. The CDR3 DNA reads TGTGCCAGCGGTACAGCGGGACTGAACGGAAACACCATATATTTT.

The CDR3 nucleotides are TGTGCCAGCAGGCCCGGACAGCTGAAACTATGGTACTTC. Translation: CASRPGQLKLWYF. The chain is built from TRBV28 and TRBJ2-7; D might be TRBD1 (6 bases). V lost 6 bases to trimming and J lost 12 bases, with 21 bases between them. There are 13 residues in the CDR3. Germline CDR1 reads MDHEN; CDR2 reads SYDVKM.

This clone turned up a few times. The chain uses TRBV4-3 and TRBJ1-4; D gene unclear. CDR1 and CDR2 from the germline V gene are LGHNA and YSLEER. The CDR3 runs to 15 residues. The V gene lost 0 bases and the J gene lost 8 bases, with 13 bases spanning the gap. The CDR3 DNA follows: TGCGCCAGCAGCCAAGAATGGGGATCCCACGAAAAACTGTTTTTT. It encodes CASSQEWGSHEKLFF.

This chain connects TRBV6-1 to TRBJ1-2; TRBD1 is a possible D gene (6 bases). The CDR3 is 14 residues long. Germline CDR1 is MNHNS and CDR2 is SASEGT. The V and J ends lost 0 bases and 5 bases respectively, with 10 bases between them. The CDR3 here is CASSEATGSYGYTF. CDR3 bases: TGTGCCAGCAGTGAAGCAACAGGGTCGTATGGCTACACCTTC.

This clone has just a few counts. V is TRBV4-2 and J is TRBJ2-1; D is unclear. This CDR3 spans 11 amino acids. Germline V gene sequence: CDR1 LGHNA, CDR2 YNFKEQ. Trimming left V 0 bases short and J 12 bases short, with 6 bases between. The CDR3 loop reads CASSQEGGQFF. The CDR3 DNA reads as TGTGCCAGCAGCCAAGAGGGTGGGCAGTTCTTC.

This chain connects TRBV15 to TRBJ1-2, with a tentative D call TRBD1 (5 bases). Trimming cost V 0 bases and J 5 bases, with 13 bases left between them. The CDR3 is 15 residues long. Germline V gene lookup returns CDR1 LNHNV and CDR2 YYDKDF (reference sequence). The CDR3 sequence: CATSRDRGDRYGYTF. Here the CDR3 DNA reads TGTGCCACCAGCAGAGATAGAGGGGATCGATATGGCTACACCTTC.

The chain recombines TRBV7-9 with TRBJ1-1, with D possibly matching TRBD1 (6 bases). This CDR3 comprises 15 residues. V was clipped by 5 bases and J by 1 base, with 14 bases between them. The V gene's germline CDR1 is SEHNR and CDR2 FQNEAQ (reference sequence). CDR3 coding DNA: TGTGCCAGCAGCACCCGAGGGGGAGCGAACACTGAAGCTTTCTTT. Protein product: CASSTRGGANTEAFF.

A few counts support this clone. In DNA form, the CDR3 reads TGTGCCAGCTCACCGCAAAGGGGGACTGGGAATGAAAAACTGTTTTTT. Translated: CASSPQRGTGNEKLFF. The chain joins TRBV18 to TRBJ1-4, with TRBD1 as a possible D gene (6 bases). CDR1 is KGHSH and CDR2 is LQKENI in the germline V gene. Trimming left V 3 bases short and J 5 bases short, with 16 bases between. The CDR3 runs to 16 residues.

This chain joins TRBV11-2 and TRBJ2-5; D unclear. This CDR3 has 13 residues. CDR1 is SGHAT, CDR2 FQNNGV, per germline. The germline V and J ends were trimmed by 0 bases and 1 base, with 3 bases remaining between them. CDR3 in amino acids: CASSLETQETQYF. CDR3 DNA: TGTGCCAGCAGCTTAGAGACCCAAGAGACCCAGTACTTC.

The V call is TRBV27, the J call TRBJ2-7; a possible D gene is TRBD1 (5 bases). V was shortened by 1 base and J by 2 bases, with 12 bases between the two germline ends. The V gene's germline CDR1 is MNHEY and CDR2 SMNVEV (reference sequence). The CDR3 length is 15 residues. CDR3 residues: CASSLLRGQAYEQYF. In nucleotides, the CDR3 is TGTGCCAGCAGTTTATTAAGGGGCCAAGCCTACGAGCAGTACTTC.

This clone was counted between two and nine times. This chain joins TRBV2 and TRBJ1-5; no reliable D call. The CDR3 has 14 amino acids. CDR1 and CDR2 from the germline V gene are SNHLY and FYNNEI. V lost 2 bases to trimming and J lost 5 bases, with 10 bases between them. DNA for the CDR3: TGTGCCAGCAGTGAAAAAGGGAGATATCAGCCCCAGCATTTT. Protein: CASSEKGRYQPQHF.

The chain joins TRBV5-1 to TRBJ2-7, with 9 bases matching TRBD1. With 5 bases clipped from V and 3 bases from J, the junction kept 6 bases outside the gene matches. CDR1 is SGHRS, CDR2 YFSETQ, per germline. The CDR3 spans 14 residues. The CDR3 sequence: CASSAGTGFYEQYF. The CDR3 DNA reads as TGCGCCAGCAGTGCCGGGACAGGGTTCTACGAGCAGTACTTC.